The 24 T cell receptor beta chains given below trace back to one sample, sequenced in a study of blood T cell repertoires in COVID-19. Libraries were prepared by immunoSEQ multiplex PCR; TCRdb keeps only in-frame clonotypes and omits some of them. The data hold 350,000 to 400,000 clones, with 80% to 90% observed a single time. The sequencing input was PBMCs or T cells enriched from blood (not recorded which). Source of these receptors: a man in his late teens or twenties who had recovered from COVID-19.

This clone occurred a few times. The CDR3, as DNA: TGTGCCAGCAGTGAGCGACGGGAGACTGGAAACACCATATATTTT. It is translated as CASSERRETGNTIYF. This sequence joins TRBV25-1 and TRBJ1-3; D unclear. CDR3 length equals 15 residues. V shed 3 bases and J shed 2 bases, with 11 bases lying between them. Germline CDR1 reads MGHDK; CDR2 reads SYGVNS.

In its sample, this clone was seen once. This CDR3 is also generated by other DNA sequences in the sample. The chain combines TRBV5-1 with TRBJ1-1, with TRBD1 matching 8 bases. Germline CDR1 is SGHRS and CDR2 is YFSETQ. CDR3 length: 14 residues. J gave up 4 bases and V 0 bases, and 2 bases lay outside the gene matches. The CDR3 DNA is TGCGCCAGCAGCTTGGGTACAGGGGGCACTGAAGCTTTCTTT. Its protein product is CASSLGTGGTEAFF.

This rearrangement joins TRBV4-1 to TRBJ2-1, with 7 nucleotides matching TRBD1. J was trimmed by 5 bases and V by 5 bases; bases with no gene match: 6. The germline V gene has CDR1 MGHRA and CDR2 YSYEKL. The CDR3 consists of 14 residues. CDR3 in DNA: TGCGCCAGCAGCTCCCGGACAGGAGACAATGAGCAGTTCTTC. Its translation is CASSSRTGDNEQFF.

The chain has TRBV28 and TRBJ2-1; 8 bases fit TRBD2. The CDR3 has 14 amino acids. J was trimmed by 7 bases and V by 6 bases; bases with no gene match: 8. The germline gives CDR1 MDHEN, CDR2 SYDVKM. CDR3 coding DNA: TGTGCCAGCAGCCTCCATTCTAGCGGGAATGAGCAGTTCTTC. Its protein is CASSLHSSGNEQFF.

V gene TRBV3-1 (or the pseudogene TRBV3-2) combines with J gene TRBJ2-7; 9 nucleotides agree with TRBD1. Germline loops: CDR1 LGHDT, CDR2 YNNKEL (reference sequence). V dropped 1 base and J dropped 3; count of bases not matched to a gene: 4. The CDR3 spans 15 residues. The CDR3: CASSQVTGGDYEQYF. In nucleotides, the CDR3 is TGTGCCAGCAGCCAAGTTACAGGGGGCGACTACGAGCAGTACTTC.

The CDR3 DNA follows: TGTGCCAGCAGCTCCGGACAGGGTGGACAGCCCCAGCATTTT. It translates to CASSSGQGGQPQHF. V usage is TRBV6-6 and J usage is TRBJ1-5, with 8 nucleotides matching TRBD1. The CDR3 has 14 residues. The germline CDR1 and CDR2 sequences are MNHNY and SVGAGI (reference sequence). J gave up 7 bases and V 6 bases, and 8 bases lay outside the gene matches.

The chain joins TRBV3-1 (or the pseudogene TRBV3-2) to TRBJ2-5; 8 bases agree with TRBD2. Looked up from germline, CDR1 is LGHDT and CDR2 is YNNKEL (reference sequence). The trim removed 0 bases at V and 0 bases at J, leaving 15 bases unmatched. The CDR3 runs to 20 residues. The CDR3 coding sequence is TGTGCCAGCAGCCAAGATACGCGGGGGGCCGAAAAAGCTTACCAAGAGACCCAGTACTTC. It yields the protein CASSQDTRGAEKAYQETQYF.

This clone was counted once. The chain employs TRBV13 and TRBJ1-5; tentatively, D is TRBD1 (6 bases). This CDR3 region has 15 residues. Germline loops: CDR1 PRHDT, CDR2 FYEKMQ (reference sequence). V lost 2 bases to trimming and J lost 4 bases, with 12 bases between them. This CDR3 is CASSLRTEFNQPQHF. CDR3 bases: TGTGCCAGCAGCTTACGGACAGAGTTTAATCAGCCCCAGCATTTT.

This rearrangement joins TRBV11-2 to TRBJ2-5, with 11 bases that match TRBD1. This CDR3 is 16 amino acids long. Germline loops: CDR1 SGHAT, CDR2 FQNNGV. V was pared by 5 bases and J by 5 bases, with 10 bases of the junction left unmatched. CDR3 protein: CASSPAGQGVWETQYF. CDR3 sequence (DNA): TGTGCCAGCAGCCCAGCGGGACAGGGGGTTTGGGAGACCCAGTACTTC.

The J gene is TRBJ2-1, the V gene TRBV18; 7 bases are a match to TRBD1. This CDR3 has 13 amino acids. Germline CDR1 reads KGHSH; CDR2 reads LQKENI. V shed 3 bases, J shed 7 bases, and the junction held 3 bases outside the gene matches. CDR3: CASSPAQGNEQFF. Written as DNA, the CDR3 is TGTGCCAGCTCACCCGCACAGGGGAATGAGCAGTTCTTC.

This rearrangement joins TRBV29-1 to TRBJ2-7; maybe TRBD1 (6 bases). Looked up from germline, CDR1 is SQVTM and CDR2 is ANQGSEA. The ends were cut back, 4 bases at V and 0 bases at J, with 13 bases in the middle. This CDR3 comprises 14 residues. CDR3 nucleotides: TGCAGCGTTGCGGGACACCCCAGCTCCTACGAGCAGTACTTC. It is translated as CSVAGHPSSYEQYF.

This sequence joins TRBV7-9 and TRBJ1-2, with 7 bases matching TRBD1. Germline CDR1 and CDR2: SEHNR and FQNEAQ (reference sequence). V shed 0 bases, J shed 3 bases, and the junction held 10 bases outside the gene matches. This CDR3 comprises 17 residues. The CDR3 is CASSLAGSYTGDYGYTF. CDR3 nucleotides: TGTGCCAGCAGCTTAGCGGGAAGCTACACAGGGGACTATGGCTACACCTTC. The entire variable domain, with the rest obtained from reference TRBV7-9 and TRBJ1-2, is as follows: DTGVSQNPRHKITKRGQNVTFRCDPISEHNRLYWYRQTLGQGPEFLTYFQNEAQLEKSRLLSDRFSAERPKGSFSTLEIQRTEQGDSAMYLCASSLAGSYTGDYGYTFGSGTRLTVV.

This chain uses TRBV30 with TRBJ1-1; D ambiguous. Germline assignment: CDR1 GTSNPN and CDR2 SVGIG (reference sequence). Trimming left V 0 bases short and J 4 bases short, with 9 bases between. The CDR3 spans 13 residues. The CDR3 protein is CAWSVLRGTEAFF. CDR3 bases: TGTGCCTGGAGTGTACTTCGGGGCACTGAAGCTTTCTTT.

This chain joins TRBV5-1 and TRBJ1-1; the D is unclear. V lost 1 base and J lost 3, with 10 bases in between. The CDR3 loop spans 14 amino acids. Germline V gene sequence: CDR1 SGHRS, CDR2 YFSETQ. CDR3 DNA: TGCGCCAGCAGCTTGTACGGGGAGGACACTGAAGCTTTCTTT. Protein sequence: CASSLYGEDTEAFF.

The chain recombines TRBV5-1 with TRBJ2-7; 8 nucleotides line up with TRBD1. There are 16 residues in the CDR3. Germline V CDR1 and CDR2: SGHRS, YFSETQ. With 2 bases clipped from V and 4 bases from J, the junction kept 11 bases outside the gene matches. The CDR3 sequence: CASSFGLDRGGYEQYF. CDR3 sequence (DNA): TGCGCCAGCAGCTTTGGGCTAGACAGGGGCGGGTACGAGCAGTACTTC.

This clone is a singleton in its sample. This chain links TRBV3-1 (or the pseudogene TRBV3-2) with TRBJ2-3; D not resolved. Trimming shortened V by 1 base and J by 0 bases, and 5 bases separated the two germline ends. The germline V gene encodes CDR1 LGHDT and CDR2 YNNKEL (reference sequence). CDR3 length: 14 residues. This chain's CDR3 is CASSQGLSTDTQYF. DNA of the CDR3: TGTGCCAGCAGCCAAGGTCTAAGCACAGATACGCAGTATTTT.

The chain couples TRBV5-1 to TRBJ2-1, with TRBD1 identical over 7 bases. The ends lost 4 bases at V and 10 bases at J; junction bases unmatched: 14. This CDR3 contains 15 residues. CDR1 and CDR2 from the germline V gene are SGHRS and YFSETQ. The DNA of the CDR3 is TGCGCCAGCAGCCCCAGACAGGGAACCTCGTCAGAGCAGTTCTTC. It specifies CASSPRQGTSSEQFF.

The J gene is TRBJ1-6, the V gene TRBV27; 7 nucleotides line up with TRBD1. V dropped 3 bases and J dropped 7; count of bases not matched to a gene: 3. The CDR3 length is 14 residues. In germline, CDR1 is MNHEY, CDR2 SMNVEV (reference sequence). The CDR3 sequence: CASSFNRGNSPLHF. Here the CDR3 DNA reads TGTGCCAGCAGTTTTAACAGGGGAAATTCACCCCTCCACTTT.

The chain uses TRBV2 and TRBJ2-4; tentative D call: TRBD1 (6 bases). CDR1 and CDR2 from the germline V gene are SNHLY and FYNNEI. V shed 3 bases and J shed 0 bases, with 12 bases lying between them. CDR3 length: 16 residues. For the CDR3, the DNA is TGTGCCAGCAGTGAGGACAGAATATTAGCCAAAAACATTCAGTACTTC. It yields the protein CASSEDRILAKNIQYF.

The CDR3 DNA follows: TGTGCCAGCAGTTTAAACGCAGGGCGCTACGAGCAGTACTTC. As protein: CASSLNAGRYEQYF. The chain joins TRBV28 to TRBJ2-7; D might be TRBD1 (5 bases). Germline V gene lookup returns CDR1 MDHEN and CDR2 SYDVKM. The CDR3 consists of 14 residues. V lost 2 bases, J lost 3 bases, and 11 bases lay in between.

DNA of the CDR3: TGCAGCGTTGAGTTCCGCAATGAGCAGTTCTTC. Protein product: CSVEFRNEQFF. V is TRBV29-1 and J is TRBJ2-1; D remains unclear. The CDR3 extends over 11 amino acids. V was cut by 3 bases and J by 6 bases, with 6 bases left in between. CDR1 SQVTM and CDR2 ANQGSEA come from the germline V gene.

CDR3 in DNA: TGTGCCAGCAGTTCAGGCCACTACAATGAGCAGTTCTTC. It is translated as CASSSGHYNEQFF. The chain employs TRBV27 and TRBJ2-1; D is unresolved. The CDR3 extends over 13 amino acids. V was shortened by 4 bases and J by 3 bases, with 7 bases between the two germline ends. Germline V gives CDR1 MNHEY, CDR2 SMNVEV (reference sequence).

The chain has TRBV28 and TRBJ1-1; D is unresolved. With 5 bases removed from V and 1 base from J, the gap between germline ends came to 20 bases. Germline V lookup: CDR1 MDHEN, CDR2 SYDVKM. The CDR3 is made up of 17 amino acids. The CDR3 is CASSPVGSLSWNTEAFF. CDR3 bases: TGTGCCAGCAGTCCCGTGGGCAGCTTGAGTTGGAACACTGAAGCTTTCTTT.

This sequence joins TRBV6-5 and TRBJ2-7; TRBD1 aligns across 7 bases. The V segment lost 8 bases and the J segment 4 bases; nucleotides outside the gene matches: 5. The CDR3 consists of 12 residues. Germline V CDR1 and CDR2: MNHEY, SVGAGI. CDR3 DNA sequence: TGTGCCAGCCGGACAGGAGCTTACGAGCAGTACTTC. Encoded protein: CASRTGAYEQYF.